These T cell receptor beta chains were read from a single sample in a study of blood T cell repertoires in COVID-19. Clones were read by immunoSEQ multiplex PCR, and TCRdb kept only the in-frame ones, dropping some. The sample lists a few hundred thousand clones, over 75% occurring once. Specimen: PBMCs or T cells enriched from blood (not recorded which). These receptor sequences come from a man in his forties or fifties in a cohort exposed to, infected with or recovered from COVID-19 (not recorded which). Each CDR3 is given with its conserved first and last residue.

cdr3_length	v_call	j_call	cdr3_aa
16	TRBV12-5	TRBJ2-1	CASGVEQGVGGHEQFF
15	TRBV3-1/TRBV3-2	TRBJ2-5	CASSQDRSGDETQYF
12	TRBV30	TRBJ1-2	CAWRPPSGGYTF
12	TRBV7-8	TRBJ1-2	CASSLDREGYTF
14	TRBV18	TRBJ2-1	CASSPPSGVYEQFF
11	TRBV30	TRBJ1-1	CAWSVTTGAFF
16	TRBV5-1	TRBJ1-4	CASSLGQGTPNEKLFF
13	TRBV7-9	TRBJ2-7	CASARDSIVEQYF
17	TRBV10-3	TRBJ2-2	CAISETGQLAKTGELFF
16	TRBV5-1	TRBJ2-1	CASSLLGRGGYNEQFF
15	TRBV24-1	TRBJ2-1	CATSDQREFYNEQFF
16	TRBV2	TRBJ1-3	CASSFSDRSSGNTIYF
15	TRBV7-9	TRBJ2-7	CASSPQGLAGLEQYF
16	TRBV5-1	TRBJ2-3	CASSLEGAESTDTQYF
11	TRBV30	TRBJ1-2	CACAQAYGYTF
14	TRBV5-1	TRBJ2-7	CASSLGQGANEQYF
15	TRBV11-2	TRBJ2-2	CASSSLTGVPGELFF
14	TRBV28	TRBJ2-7	CASSPGTSSYEQYF
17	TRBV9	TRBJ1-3	CASSAGGHQSSGNTIYF
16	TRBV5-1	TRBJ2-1	CASSLEGVGGYNEQFF
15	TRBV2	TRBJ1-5	CASSLGQGRGQPQHF
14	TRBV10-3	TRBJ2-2	CAISLGGRAGELFF
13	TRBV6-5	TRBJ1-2	CASAAGGNYGYTF
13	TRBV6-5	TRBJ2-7	CASREPSSYEQYF
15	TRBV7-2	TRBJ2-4	CASNEQVFAKNIQYF
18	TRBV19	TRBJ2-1	CASRPRLGLAGGHNEQFF
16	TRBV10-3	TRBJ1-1	CAISGRGSAMNTEAFF
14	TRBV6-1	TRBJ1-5	CASSETGDNQPQHF
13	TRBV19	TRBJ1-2	CASSKDSSYGYTF
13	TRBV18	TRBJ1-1	CASSEGVVAEAFF
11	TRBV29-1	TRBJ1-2	CSLRNRLGYTF
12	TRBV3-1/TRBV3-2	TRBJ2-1	CASSRAPNEQFF
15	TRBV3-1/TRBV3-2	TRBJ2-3	CASSPTSGIYDTQYF
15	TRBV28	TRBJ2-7	CASSRPRGLATEQYF